The entry that follows covers one TCR beta chain sequence. There is no known antigen for this receptor. The sample holds no much larger clone one base away, and base qualities are not on file. The library was produced with RT-PCR. Instrument used: Illumina HiSeq 2500. The public sequencing data were trimmed at Q25 with fastp and processed into clonotypes with MiXCR by TCRdb, which kept only in-frame beta chains. Rows merge per CDR3 protein into single entries with the most common DNA and genes. The sample contains hundreds of thousands of distinct CDR3 sequences, roughly 8.2% of them found a single time. The ten largest clones add up to 10% to 15% of the sample. This record belongs to a study of response to subunit inactivated influenza vaccine (dated by TCRdb to the late 2010s). Regarding the research as a whole: Deep quantitative T cell receptor repertoire profiling was used in the study to track responses to a trivalent subunit inactivated influenza vaccine.

What the authors observed across the whole study: It was suggested by the authors that each seasonal influenza vaccination may recruit only a limited number of new T cells.

The source of this sequence is a man between 50 and 70 years old who received an inactivated influenza vaccine. Donor details come from another sample of the same person, matched by shared clones. Specimen: PBMCs from blood, collected approximately 25 months after vaccination.

The CDR3 protein sequence reads: CAISESTSFVNEQFF. In nucleotides, the sequence is TGTGCCATCAGTGAGTCAACTAGTTTCGTGAATGAGCAGTTCTTC. Here the chain combines TRBV10-3 and TRBJ2-1; the D gene is perhaps TRBD2, on 5 matching bases. Inclusive of the bounding cysteine and phenylalanine, the CDR3 is 15 residues long. The kept DNA is CDR3 alone, 45 bases in frame from the first base. The junction carries 13 bases between V and J, which are trimmed by 0 bases and 7 bases respectively. From a lookup of the germline V gene, CDR1 and CDR2 are ENHRY and SYGVKD.